This T cell receptor (beta chain) came from a study of T cells expressing NK-cell markers. Study information: Most of the eight sequenced donors were HCMV-seropositive; one was seronegative.

TCRdb re-called the 5' RACE reads; every CDR3 protein appears as one record, without DNA. The listing records 300,000 to 450,000 distinct CDR3 sequences. CDR3 length: 14 amino acids. Germline CDR1 MNHEY, CDR2 SVGAGI. The sample consisted of blood T cells: a sorted CD56 or NKG2C T cell subset, CD4+ or CD8+ T cells, or bulk PBMC T cells (not recorded which). This receptor was obtained from a man aged 18-69 years in good health. V is TRBV6-5 and J is TRBJ1-1; the D gene TCRdb calls, TRBD1, cannot be checked with no DNA. The CDR3 protein is CASSYSAPGTEAFF.